The 20 T cell receptor beta chains reported below all come from one sample, sequenced in a study of response to subunit inactivated influenza vaccine. From the RT-PCR reads, TCRdb called clonotypes with MiXCR, one entry per CDR3 protein. This repertoire shows 560,000 or so distinct CDR3 sequences, around 8% found once; its top ten account for approximately 13%. The input for sequencing was PBMCs from blood, taken less than 30 months after vaccination. The receptor source for this set is a man in his fifties or sixties who received an inactivated influenza vaccine.

Remarks on this clonotype: A much larger clone sits a single nucleotide away, making a read error possible. The rearrangement uses TRBV5-1 and TRBJ2-7, with D unresolved. V shed 4 bases and J shed 0 bases, with 11 bases lying between them. CDR3 size: 14 residues. Germline loops: CDR1 SGHRS, CDR2 YFSETQ. The CDR3 spells CASSPELNSYEQYF. CDR3 DNA sequence: TGCGCCAGCAGCCCGGAACTCAACTCCTACGAGCAGTACTTC.

This clonotype was counted between two and nine times. The chain combines TRBV18 with TRBJ2-5; the D gene is possibly TRBD1 (6 bases). The germline V gene encodes CDR1 KGHSH and CDR2 LQKENI. V was pared by 3 bases and J by 5 bases, with 10 bases between. The CDR3 sequence is 13 residues long. The CDR3 sequence: CASSPRGSETQYF. As DNA, the CDR3 is TGTGCCAGCTCACCCAGGGGTTCCGAGACCCAGTACTTC.

This chain uses TRBV7-2 with TRBJ2-7; D is unclear. Per the germline V gene, CDR1 is SGHTA and CDR2 is FQGNSA. The CDR3 runs to 14 residues. V was clipped by 1 base and J by 5 bases, with 12 bases between them. Written as DNA, the CDR3 is TGTGCCAGCAGCTTAGGGATCTTGGTTAACGAGCAGTACTTC. Amino acid sequence: CASSLGILVNEQYF.

The chain joins TRBV6-5 to TRBJ2-3, with 11 bases matching TRBD1. The CDR3 has 12 amino acids. Germline CDR1 MNHEY, CDR2 SVGAGI. The CDR3 DNA is TGTGTCTCCGGGACAGGGGGAGATACGCAGTATTTT. The encoded protein is CVSGTGGDTQYF.

The sample holds many counts of this clonotype. The chain carries TRBV11-3 and TRBJ1-1, with a weak D call TRBD1 (5 bases). CDR1 is SGHNT and CDR2 is YENEEA in the germline V gene. Between the trimmed V and J ends, which lost 0 bases and 4 bases, there was a span of 21 bases. The CDR3 has 18 amino acids. The CDR3 protein is CASSLEVRVWGGGTEAFF. CDR3 nucleotide sequence: TGTGCCAGCAGCTTAGAGGTCCGCGTCTGGGGGGGTGGCACTGAAGCTTTCTTT.

This clonotype has just a few counts. The chain couples TRBV20-1 to TRBJ1-2; D call uncertain. Germline V CDR1 and CDR2: DFQATT, SNEGSKA (reference sequence). V was pared by 0 bases and J by 8 bases, with 25 bases between. This CDR3 region has 17 residues. The CDR3 loop is CSARDPLHGSTRAGYTF. CDR3 nucleotides: TGCAGTGCTAGAGATCCTCTTCATGGGAGTACAAGGGCGGGCTACACCTTC.

The table lists this clonotype with a few counts. The V gene is TRBV24-1, the J gene TRBJ2-1; D might be TRBD2 (6 bases). This CDR3 has 16 amino acids. In germline, CDR1 is KGHDR, CDR2 SFDVKD. With 5 bases removed from V and 10 bases from J, the gap between germline ends came to 23 bases. The CDR3 sequence is CATSAPWVGAGSEQFF. The CDR3 DNA sequence: TGTGCCACCAGTGCCCCCTGGGTTGGGGCGGGGAGCGAGCAGTTCTTC.

The V call is TRBV20-1, the J call TRBJ2-3; D is possibly TRBD1 (6 bases). CDR1 DFQATT and CDR2 SNEGSKA come from the germline V gene (reference sequence). Trimming removed 3 bases from V and 3 bases from J, with 10 bases in between. The CDR3 consists of 13 residues. The CDR3 DNA sequence: TGCAGTGCTAGTCGGCAGGGGACAGATACGCAGTATTTT. Protein sequence: CSASRQGTDTQYF.

The chain carries TRBV6-1 and TRBJ1-5; D may be TRBD1 (6 bases). Germline V gene data show CDR1 as MNHNS and CDR2 as SASEGT. Deletions cut 9 bases from V and 2 bases from J, with 17 bases between. CDR3 size: 15 residues. CDR3 region: CASKQGPRGNQPQHF. CDR3 coding DNA: TGTGCCAGTAAACAGGGCCCCAGGGGCAATCAGCCCCAGCATTTT.

This clonotype was seen repeatedly, ten times or more. The chain links TRBV12-3 or TRBV12-4 to TRBJ2-7; TRBD1 matches 7 bases. The V gene end was trimmed by 5 bases and the J gene end by 3 bases; junction bases not matched to a gene: 16. The CDR3 is 17 amino acids. This CDR3 is CASSPAHLTGSHYEQYF. DNA for the CDR3: TGTGCCAGCAGTCCCGCTCACCTGACAGGGTCCCACTACGAGCAGTACTTC.

The V call is TRBV19, the J call TRBJ1-1; 7 bases agree with TRBD1. The junction had 3 bases not matched to a gene; V was cut back by 3 bases and J by 2 bases. This CDR3 contains 14 residues. Per germline, CDR1 LNHDA and CDR2 SQIVND (reference sequence). The CDR3 is CASSMDRTNTEAFF. DNA of the CDR3: TGTGCCAGTAGTATGGACAGGACTAACACTGAAGCTTTCTTT.

This clonotype was recorded at least ten times. The chain recombines TRBV7-9 with TRBJ1-5; no clear D. Trimming stripped 0 bases from V and 9 bases from J, with 6 bases between. CDR1 and CDR2 from the germline V gene are SEHNR and FQNEAQ (reference sequence). CDR3 length: 12 amino acids. CDR3 amino acids: CASSLARGPQHF. Here the CDR3 DNA reads TGTGCCAGCAGCTTAGCGCGAGGGCCCCAGCATTTT.

J is TRBJ2-7 and V is TRBV18; D might be TRBD2 (7 bases). The CDR3 contains 15 residues. V dropped 0 bases and J dropped 4 bases, with 13 bases sitting between them. Germline V lookup: CDR1 KGHSH, CDR2 LQKENI. CDR3 loop: CASSPPWGGAYEQYF. The CDR3 nucleotides read TGTGCCAGCTCACCACCGTGGGGGGGCGCGTACGAGCAGTACTTC.

This clonotype was counted a few times. The chain employs TRBV7-6 and TRBJ2-1; 8 bases map to TRBD2. Germline V CDR1 and CDR2: SGHVS, FNYEAQ. The V gene end was trimmed by 0 bases and the J gene end by 8 bases; junction bases not matched to a gene: 9. The CDR3 covers 16 residues. The CDR3 sequence is CASSLAFRGGRYEQFF. In nucleotides, the CDR3 is TGTGCCAGCAGCTTAGCCTTTCGGGGGGGACGTTATGAGCAGTTCTTC.

This clonotype appeared a few times. The CDR3 sequence is CSVWAAMNTEAFF. The CDR3 bases are TGCAGCGTTTGGGCGGCAATGAACACTGAAGCTTTCTTT. The J gene is TRBJ1-1, the V gene TRBV29-1; D unclear. This CDR3 has 13 residues. V lost 5 bases to trimming and J lost 0 bases, with 10 bases between them. Germline V gene lookup returns CDR1 SQVTM and CDR2 ANQGSEA.

This rearrangement joins TRBV5-1 to TRBJ2-3; perhaps TRBD2 as D (5 bases). The V and J ends lost 0 bases and 8 bases respectively, with 7 bases between them. CDR3 size: 12 residues. Germline-derived CDR1 and CDR2 are SGHRS and YFSETQ. The CDR3 DNA follows: TGCGCCAGCAGCTTGGCCGGGGTTACGCAGTATTTT. It translates to CASSLAGVTQYF.

V and J are TRBV12-3 or TRBV12-4 and TRBJ2-1, with 15 bases that match TRBD2. Trimming cost V 5 bases and J 4 bases; bases outside gene matches: 3. CDR3 size: 16 residues. CDR3: CASSRTSGGGYNEQFF. CDR3 DNA: TGTGCCAGCAGTCGGACTAGCGGGGGGGGATACAATGAGCAGTTCTTC.

This clonotype was seen many times. J is TRBJ1-5 and V is TRBV4-3; no firm D call. The V gene lost 0 bases and the J gene lost 0 bases, with 9 bases spanning the gap. The V gene's germline CDR1 is LGHNA and CDR2 YSLEER. The CDR3 covers 16 residues. CDR3 coding DNA: TGCGCCAGCAGCCAAGATCTTACAGATAGCAATCAGCCCCAGCATTTT. Residues: CASSQDLTDSNQPQHF.

In its sample, this clonotype was seen many times. The CDR3 region is CASSFDREQFF. As DNA, the CDR3 is TGTGCCAGCAGCTTTGACAGGGAGCAGTTCTTC. The chain links TRBV7-2 to TRBJ2-1, with D perhaps TRBD1 (6 bases). Trimming stripped 3 bases from V and 10 bases from J, with 7 bases between. The germline gives CDR1 SGHTA, CDR2 FQGNSA. The CDR3 covers 11 residues.

This clonotype was recorded at least ten times. The chain uses TRBV20-1 and TRBJ2-1, with 7 bases that match TRBD2. The CDR3 is 14 residues long. Germline-derived CDR1 and CDR2 are DFQATT and SNEGSKA (reference sequence). The CDR3 nucleotides are TGCAGCTCTCGGGGGGAGGGCCCGGGCAATGAGCAGTTCTTC. Translating it yields CSSRGEGPGNEQFF.